What follows are 27 T cell receptor beta chains derived from one specimen sequenced in a study of vaccination effects on CD4 cells after COVID-19. Antigen-specific CD4+ T cells were expanded (with viral peptide pools) by the ViraFEST assay ahead of sequencing. Cells that had been cultured for 10 days were the source of isolated CD4+ T cells. Infection dated between March and December 2020, before the Alpha, Beta and Delta variants reached the United States. The antigens of these receptors remain unknown. The assay was immunoSEQ multiplex PCR, and TCRdb's table has in-frame clones only and misses some. Of more than 35,000 clones in the sample, 65% to 70% were seen once. This sample comprised CD4+ T cells from PBMCs cultured with a peptide pool, obtained before COVID-19 vaccination. The source is a human donor who had a prior SARS-CoV-2 infection.

This chain connects TRBV13 to TRBJ2-3, with D possibly TRBD2 on 7 matching bases. The V and J ends lost 8 bases and 2 bases respectively, with 11 bases between them. Germline V gives CDR1 PRHDT, CDR2 FYEKMQ (reference sequence). The CDR3 totals 13 residues. In nucleotides, the CDR3 is TGTGCCAGCCCGCGGGGGCCCACAGATACGCAGTATTTT. It is translated as CASPRGPTDTQYF.

This chain uses TRBV21-1 with TRBJ1-2; TRBD1, as called in the table, went unchecked against the DNA. TRBV21-1 is designated a pseudogene. This CDR3 is built from 9 residues. The CDR3 spells CASRAGYTF. The CDR3 bases are TGTGCCAGCAGGGCCGGCTACACCTTC.

This rearrangement joins TRBV5-5 to TRBJ2-3; D gene unclear. The CDR3 spans 15 residues. V lost 4 bases, J lost 3 bases, and 15 bases lay in between. Germline V gene data show CDR1 as SGHKS and CDR2 as YYEKEE (reference sequence). This CDR3 is CASSTRVAKTDTQYF. The CDR3 DNA is TGTGCCAGCAGCACCCGGGTGGCGAAAACAGATACGCAGTATTTT.

The J gene is TRBJ1-2, the V gene TRBV5-1, with 9 bases that match TRBD1. After removal of 4 bases from V and 8 bases from J, the junction contained 9 bases not matched to a gene. CDR3 length: 14 residues. Germline values: CDR1 SGHRS, CDR2 YFSETQ. In DNA, the CDR3 is TGCGCCAGCAGCCCGGGGGACAGGGAGGGCGGCTACACCTTC. This translates into CASSPGDREGGYTF.

The chain carries TRBV7-9 and TRBJ1-4; TRBD1 is a possible D gene (6 bases). Germline loops: CDR1 SEHNR, CDR2 FQNEAQ (reference sequence). V was trimmed by 2 bases and J by 7 bases, leaving 17 bases between them. CDR3 size: 16 residues. This CDR3 is CASSLNLWGAGEKLFF. The CDR3 nucleotides are TGTGCCAGCAGCTTAAATCTGTGGGGGGCTGGTGAAAAACTGTTTTTT.

The CDR3, as DNA: TGTGCCAGCAGCTTGCCCGGGCATCTTGATGAAGCTTTCTTT. This translates into CASSLPGHLDEAFF. The V gene is TRBV5-4, the J gene TRBJ1-1; D remains ambiguous. V lost 1 base to trimming and J lost 7 bases, with 14 bases between them. Looked up from germline, CDR1 is SGHNT and CDR2 is YYREEE (reference sequence). The CDR3 is 14 amino acids.

Only a few counts were recorded for this clone. The V gene is TRBV10-3, the J gene TRBJ1-2, with 7 bases lining up with TRBD1. Germline CDR1 and CDR2: ENHRY and SYGVKD. V lost 2 bases and J lost 0; bases outside the gene matches: 6. This CDR3 comprises 16 residues. CDR3 loop: CAISEQAGGSNYGYTF. The CDR3 DNA reads as TGTGCCATCAGTGAGCAGGCAGGGGGTTCTAACTATGGCTACACCTTC.

This rearrangement joins TRBV11-3 to TRBJ2-7; 9 nucleotides match TRBD2. J gave up 5 bases and V 0 bases, and 11 bases lay outside the gene matches. The CDR3 spans 17 residues. Germline CDR1 and CDR2: SGHNT and YENEEA. In nucleotides, the CDR3 is TGTGCCAGCAGCTTAGAGCGAGGGCGGGAGGGCCACCACGAGCAGTACTTC. Translation gives CASSLERGREGHHEQYF.

J is TRBJ1-1 and V is TRBV6-6; a weak D match, TRBD1 (6 bases). Trimming took 6 bases from V and 3 from J, leaving 11 bases between them. The CDR3 length is 13 residues. Germline lookup yields CDR1 MNHNY and CDR2 SVGAGI (reference sequence). The CDR3 DNA reads TGTGCCAGCAGCCCTGGACAGTACACTGAAGCTTTCTTT. This sequence encodes CASSPGQYTEAFF.

V is TRBV20-1 and J is TRBJ2-5; D is possibly TRBD2 (6 bases). V lost 3 bases to trimming and J lost 5 bases, with 19 bases between them. The CDR3 contains 15 residues. CDR1 and CDR2 from the germline V gene are DFQATT and SNEGSKA (reference sequence). The CDR3 loop reads CSASSVTSSLETQYF. CDR3 DNA sequence: TGCAGTGCTAGTTCGGTGACTAGTAGTTTGGAGACCCAGTACTTC.

This sequence joins TRBV6-5 and TRBJ1-4; tentatively, D is TRBD1 (5 bases). This CDR3 spans 12 amino acids. The germline V gene encodes CDR1 MNHEY and CDR2 SVGAGI. The V end lost 11 bases, the J end lost 5 bases, and 12 bases lay between the germline ends. The DNA for the CDR3 is TGTGCCGGGGGACGGATAAATGAAAAACTGTTTTTT. Its translation is CAGGRINEKLFF.

This clone was counted only a few times. The rearrangement joins TRBV19 to TRBJ1-6; 7 positions agree with TRBD1. The germline V gene has CDR1 LNHDA and CDR2 SQIVND (reference sequence). This CDR3 is 15 amino acids long. The junction had 9 bases not matched to a gene; V was cut back by 6 bases and J by 7 bases. The CDR3 DNA is TGTGCCAGTAGATCGACAGGGACGGAGAATTCACCCCTCCACTTT. This encodes CASRSTGTENSPLHF.

This clone was observed a handful of times. The chain couples TRBV3-1 (or the pseudogene TRBV3-2) to TRBJ2-5, with TRBD1 matching 8 bases. The length of the CDR3 is 18 residues. Germline CDR1 reads LGHDT; CDR2 reads YNNKEL (reference sequence). V was clipped by 4 bases and J by 13 bases; unmatched bases: 26. CDR3 bases: TGTGCCAGCAGCCCGTATCAGGGGGCCAGCCCTTCCCTCAGGGCTGGGTACTTC. It yields the protein CASSPYQGASPSLRAGYF.

In regard to this clone: An end of the junction does not agree with germline; a read error may underlie this. The V call is TRBV7-2, the J call TRBJ2-3; D possibly corresponds to TRBD1 (5 bases). This CDR3 spans 14 amino acids. CDR1 and CDR2 (germline): SGHTA, FQGNSA. The CDR3 sequence: CASSPRGPTDTQCF. CDR3 DNA sequence: TGTGCCAGCAGCCCTCGTGGACCGACAGATACGCAGTGTTTT.

The rearrangement links TRBV5-5 to TRBJ1-5; D remains unclear. The CDR3 length is 13 residues. CDR1 and CDR2 from the germline V gene are SGHKS and YYEKEE (reference sequence). Trimming removed 1 base at V and 4 bases at J, with 6 bases between. The CDR3 sequence: CASSLRPNQPQHF. In nucleotides, the CDR3 is TGTGCCAGCAGCTTGCGACCAAATCAGCCCCAGCATTTT.

The chain combines TRBV11-3 with TRBJ2-7, with 8 nucleotides matching TRBD1. The CDR3 is 14 amino acids. With V trimmed by 2 bases and J by 3 bases, 3 bases remained unmatched. Looked up from germline, CDR1 is SGHNT and CDR2 is YENEEA. The CDR3 spells CASSLSGQGYEQYF. The CDR3 nucleotides read TGTGCCAGCAGCTTATCCGGACAGGGCTACGAGCAGTACTTC.

This sequence joins TRBV14 and TRBJ2-1; 8 bases are shared with TRBD2. This CDR3 is 15 amino acids long. The V gene end was trimmed by 3 bases and the J gene end by 3 bases; junction bases not matched to a gene: 4. Germline loops: CDR1 SGHDN, CDR2 FVKESK. The CDR3 coding sequence is TGTGCCAGCAGCCATGCCGGGACTAGCTACAATGAGCAGTTCTTC. Translated: CASSHAGTSYNEQFF.

The chain recombines TRBV7-9 with TRBJ1-5, with D possibly matching TRBD1 (6 bases). Germline-derived CDR1 and CDR2 are SEHNR and FQNEAQ (reference sequence). The V end lost 5 bases, the J end lost 5 bases, and 13 bases lay between the germline ends. The CDR3 is 14 residues long. The CDR3 sequence: CASSPWGLDQPQHF. CDR3 DNA sequence: TGTGCCAGCAGCCCTTGGGGGCTTGATCAGCCCCAGCATTTT.

The count of this clone is one. The chain links TRBV6-5 to TRBJ1-5, with D hard to call. This CDR3 has 14 amino acids. Germline V gives CDR1 MNHEY, CDR2 SVGAGI. With 6 bases removed from V and 0 bases from J, the gap between germline ends came to 9 bases. The CDR3 is CASRPSYSNQPQHF. The CDR3 coding sequence is TGTGCCAGCAGACCTAGTTATAGCAATCAGCCCCAGCATTTT.

The gene calls are TRBV5-1 and TRBJ1-1; the D is unclear. The germline V gene has CDR1 SGHRS and CDR2 YFSETQ. Trimming shortened V by 4 bases and J by 4 bases, and 11 bases separated the two germline ends. CDR3 length equals 13 residues. The CDR3 sequence: CASSIEWGTEAFF. The CDR3 DNA reads as TGCGCCAGCAGCATTGAGTGGGGCACTGAAGCTTTCTTT.

V gene TRBV4-1 combines with J gene TRBJ2-7; D ambiguous. Trimming pared 0 bases from V and 3 bases from J, leaving 12 bases between. The germline V gene has CDR1 MGHRA and CDR2 YSYEKL. The CDR3 covers 15 residues. The CDR3: CASSQDLGFLYEQYF. CDR3 in DNA: TGCGCCAGCAGCCAAGACTTGGGGTTCCTCTACGAGCAGTACTTC.

The chain links TRBV10-3 to TRBJ1-1, with 8 positions matching TRBD1. The CDR3 loop spans 17 amino acids. The germline CDR1 and CDR2 sequences are ENHRY and SYGVKD. V dropped 10 bases and J dropped 6; count of bases not matched to a gene: 22. The DNA for the CDR3 is TGTGCCAGCACGGAAATTACTAAAACAGGGGGACGCTCTGAAGCTTTCTTT. Translated: CASTEITKTGGRSEAFF.

This chain uses TRBV18 with TRBJ2-1; possibly TRBD1 for D (5 bases). CDR1 and CDR2 from the germline V gene are KGHSH and LQKENI. V lost 1 base and J lost 5, with 6 bases in between. This CDR3 comprises 13 residues. The CDR3 protein is CASSPQQDNEQFF. In DNA, the CDR3 is TGTGCCAGCTCACCACAACAGGACAATGAGCAGTTCTTC.

A single count supports this clone. This chain uses TRBV9 with TRBJ2-2, with D unclear. CDR1 is SGDLS, CDR2 YYNGEE, per germline. With 1 base removed from V and 3 bases from J, the gap between germline ends came to 13 bases. This CDR3 comprises 16 residues. The CDR3 loop reads CASSVSWVRDTGELFF. Here the CDR3 DNA reads TGTGCCAGCAGCGTATCTTGGGTCCGGGACACCGGGGAGCTGTTTTTT.

There are a few counts of this clone. The rearrangement uses TRBV5-5 and TRBJ2-2; TRBD2 matches 7 bases. V shed 3 bases, J shed 1 base, and the junction held 3 bases outside the gene matches. CDR1 SGHKS and CDR2 YYEKEE come from the germline V gene (reference sequence). This CDR3 has 15 amino acids. CDR3: CASSWTGGNTGELFF. The CDR3 DNA reads as TGTGCCAGCAGCTGGACGGGGGGGAACACCGGGGAGCTGTTTTTT.

V is TRBV2 and J is TRBJ2-7, with D perhaps matching TRBD1 or TRBD2 (5 bases each). Per the germline V gene, CDR1 is SNHLY and CDR2 is FYNNEI. The CDR3 sequence is 14 residues long. V lost 6 bases, J lost 6 bases, and 18 bases lay in between. In nucleotides, the CDR3 is TGTGCCAGCAGAGGGACCACAGGAAAGGGCGAGCAGTACTTC. Translation: CASRGTTGKGEQYF.

The genes are TRBV6-2 or TRBV6-3 and TRBJ2-7; 10 nucleotides match TRBD2. V shed 0 bases, J shed 3 bases, and the junction held 11 bases outside the gene matches. The germline V gene has CDR1 MNHEY and CDR2 SVGEGT. This CDR3 region has 18 residues. In DNA, the CDR3 is TGTGCCAGCAGTTACTCGCCCCTAAGCGGGAGGGCGGTCTACGAGCAGTACTTC. Its translation is CASSYSPLSGRAVYEQYF.